This TCR beta chain was captured in a study of blood T cells in healthy people across ages. Per sample, at least 6 micrograms of total RNA were extracted. Next came a second PCR, run for about 7 to 12 cycles, which used a sample-barcoded 5' primer along with a J-beta primer mix. One entry per CDR3 protein, called by TCRdb with MiXCR from the 5' RACE reads. The data show 1.5 million or so distinct CDR3 sequences, less than 45% seen once. This clonotype was observed a few times. V lost 6 bases and J 4 bases, leaving 16 bases between the germline ends. Germline loops: CDR1 DFQATT, CDR2 SNEGSKA (reference sequence). The CDR3 spans 13 residues.

What was sequenced was blood. V usage is TRBV20-1 and J usage is TRBJ2-7, with a possible D match to TRBD1 (6 bases). The sequence came from a woman aged 18 to 35 in good health. The CDR3 DNA is TGCAGTGCCACAAGGCACAGGGAGTACGAGCAGTACTTC. Amino acid sequence: CSATRHREYEQYF.